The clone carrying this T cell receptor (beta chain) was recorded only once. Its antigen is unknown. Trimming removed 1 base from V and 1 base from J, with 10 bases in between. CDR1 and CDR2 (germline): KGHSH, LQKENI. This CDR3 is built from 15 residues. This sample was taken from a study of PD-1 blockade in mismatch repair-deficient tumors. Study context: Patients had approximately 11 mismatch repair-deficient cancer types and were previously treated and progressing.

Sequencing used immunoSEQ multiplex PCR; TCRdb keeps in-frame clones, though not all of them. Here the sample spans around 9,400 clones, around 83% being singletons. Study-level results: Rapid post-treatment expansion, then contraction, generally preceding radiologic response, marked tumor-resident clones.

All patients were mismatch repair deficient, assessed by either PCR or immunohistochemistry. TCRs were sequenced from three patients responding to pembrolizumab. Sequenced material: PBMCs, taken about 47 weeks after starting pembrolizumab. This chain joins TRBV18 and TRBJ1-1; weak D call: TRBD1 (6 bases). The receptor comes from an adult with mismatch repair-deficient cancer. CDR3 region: CASSPRGGPNTEAFF. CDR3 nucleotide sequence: TGTGCCAGCTCACCACGGGGGGGGCCGAACACTGAAGCTTTCTTT.